This T cell receptor beta chain was captured by sequencing in a study of cytomegalovirus exposure and HLA in healthy donors. Study-wide points: Later analysis showed most CMV-associated TCR beta chains appearing HLA-restricted. The Asian-associated ancestry cluster reportedly had fewer N-insertions than the roughly 720-donor mean in a later analysis. The authors assumed roughly uniform sequencing depth across donors for presence/absence analyses. Later on, an analysis found that several of the most significant clusters appeared to be linked to common viral pathogens, which included parvovirus B19.

As concerns this clone: The target antigen is unknown.

PCR amplification relied on 60 Vbeta primers (plus 13 Jbeta primers). Profiling relied on immunoSEQ multiplex PCR, and the TCRdb table lists in-frame clones only, not all of them. The sample has about 160,000 clones; 82% are singletons. The sequence derives from a man aged 45-65 years in good health and CMV-seropositive. The sequenced sample consisted of PBMCs.

In DNA form, the CDR3 reads TGCAGCGTTGAGAGAGGGGGCTATGGCTACACCTTC. Its protein is CSVERGGYGYTF. The chain couples TRBV29-1 to TRBJ1-2; tentative D call: TRBD1 (6 bases). In germline, CDR1 is SQVTM, CDR2 ANQGSEA. The CDR3 consists of 12 residues. Trimming pared 3 bases from V and 4 bases from J, leaving 9 bases between. Full variable domain (remainder filled in from reference TRBV29-1 and TRBJ1-2): SAVISQKPSRDICQRGTSLTIQCQVDSQVTMMFWYRQQPGQSLTLIATANQGSEATYESGFVIDKFPISRPNLTFSTLTVSNMSPEDSSIYLCSVERGGYGYTFGSGTRLTVV.